The source of this T cell receptor (beta chain) is a study of blood T cell repertoires in COVID-19. Per germline, CDR1 LGHNA and CDR2 YSLEER. V lost 1 base, J lost 3 bases, and 10 bases stayed unmatched. The CDR3 runs 17 residues. TCRdb keeps only in-frame clones here, not all; method: immunoSEQ multiplex PCR. The sample has about 42,000 clones, around 86% seen once; the top ten hold 0.3% to 0.5%. V is TRBV4-3 and J is TRBJ1-2, with TRBD1 matching 8 bases. The specimen sequenced was peripheral blood. The receptor's source is a human donor in a cohort sampled during active COVID-19. The CDR3 is CASSQARGGTGDYGYTF. The CDR3 nucleotides read TGCGCCAGCAGCCAAGCAAGGGGTGGGACAGGCGACTATGGCTACACCTTC.